One T cell receptor beta chain is described in this entry. This receptor's antigen is unknown. Base qualities are missing; no much larger clone stands one base away. This sample is drawn from a study of T cell responses to AZD1222 COVID-19 vaccine listed by TCRdb under 2021. Looking at the study overall: Because spike-specific TCR depth and breadth did not differ between the two schedules, AZD1222 recipients who got a second dose at roughly 4 weeks were pooled with those who got a second dose at roughly 12 weeks. Trial participants were enrolled into age subgroups of 18-55, 56-69 and 70-plus years, which contained about 150, 27 and 61 TCR-sequenced participants, respectively. TCR sequencing was performed for 230 to 250 trial participants, of whom about 200 were given two doses of AZD1222 and approximately 25 were given two doses of MenACWY control vaccine.

The V end loses 0 bases and the J end loses 4 bases, and a stretch of 12 bases separates them. CDR1 and CDR2 are drawn from the germline V gene: MGHRA, YSYEKL. The CDR3, from cysteine to phenylalanine, totals 15 residues. Only the CDR3 portion is preserved as DNA: 45 bases, with reading frame beginning at the first base. The sample's time point label is to be understood as: baseline before first vaccination. The vaccinee samples were drawn from two UK trials, COV001 and COV002, one of which was a single-blind randomized controlled phase 2/3 trial testing AZD1222 (ChAdOx1 nCoV-19) in healthy adults. Trial participant PBMC samples were collected at day 0 and day 28 after the second dose for TCRbeta chain sequencing. The CDR3 regions of human TCRbeta chains were subjected to immunosequencing. In the source study's methods: Repertoire TCRs were checked for matches against a reference library of SARS-CoV-2-specific TCRs that had been generated using the MIRA antigen-specificity platform. Breadth meant the fraction of unique TCRs that were SARS-CoV-2-associated, whereas depth meant the fraction of total T cells that were SARS-CoV-2-associated. Each spike-specific TCR was assigned to its reactive spike region and to a CD4 or CD8 class using the MIRA data. Log10-transformed breadth and depth values were compared by one-way ANOVA with Sidak's multiple comparisons tests. In its TCRdb copy, this immuneACCESS table keeps in-frame sequences only and misses some clones. Where compared with another copy, unresolved V genes explain less than half of these, and the others have no known cause. V and J calls and clone size are copied from that table; D and trimming were computed from the DNA. The sample table records around 140,000 clones; about 94% of these occur just once. The biggest ten clones account for roughly 5.4% of the sample.

Overall study results and their limits: Vaccine-associated CD4 TCRs spanned the whole spike protein, with dominant responses in regions 160-218 and 743-854. Conclusions about previously exposed vaccinees are limited, since just 5 or 6 AZD1222 recipients were seropositive for SARS-CoV-2 at baseline. No day 14 peak-response samples were available, so repertoires were characterized only after the peak T cell response. Spike-specific TCR breadth and depth rose significantly after two AZD1222 doses compared with day 0 and with MenACWY recipients. Reportedly, close to half of the unique spike-specific TCRs recognized epitopes lying outside the regions that are mutated in the B.1.351 and B.1.1.7 variants. Participants were mostly white British and included more females than males, and it was suggested by the authors that clonal diversity may have been underestimated. The 56-69-year group was small, and its depth increase did not reach significance, likely because of low power.

The TCR sequence derives from an adult in good health. The sample was peripheral blood, taken on day 0 of AZD1222 vaccination. The chain employs TRBV4-1 and TRBJ1-2, with the D gene uncertain. The base sequence is TGCGCCAGCAGCCAAGAAGATAGGCAGAGCTATGGCTACACCTTC. Its protein reads: CASSQEDRQSYGYTF.